One sample yielded the 30 T cell receptor beta chains listed below, sequenced in a study of cytomegalovirus exposure and HLA in healthy donors. Assay: immunoSEQ multiplex PCR; the TCRdb copy retains only in-frame clones and omits some. There are around 140,000 clones in the sample; approximately 86% occur only once, and roughly 10% lies in the top ten. The sample was PBMCs. Every receptor here comes from a man between 18 and 35 years old in good health and CMV-seropositive.

The chain is built from TRBV9 and TRBJ1-5; TRBD1 aligns across 7 bases. The trim removed 6 bases at V and 5 bases at J, leaving 8 bases unmatched. The CDR3 covers 14 residues. CDR1 and CDR2 (germline): SGDLS, YYNGEE. The CDR3 bases are TGTGCCAGCAACCAGGGACAGCCTGATCAGCCCCAGCATTTT. Translating gives CASNQGQPDQPQHF.

The gene calls are TRBV5-5 and TRBJ2-1; 9 positions agree with TRBD1. Per the germline V gene, CDR1 is SGHKS and CDR2 is YYEKEE (reference sequence). The CDR3 totals 14 residues. The V segment lost 0 bases and the J segment 13 bases; nucleotides outside the gene matches: 8. This chain's CDR3 is CASSLEQGAGHQFF. In DNA form, the CDR3 reads TGTGCCAGCAGCTTGGAACAGGGGGCAGGCCATCAGTTCTTC. Supplemented by reference TRBV5-5 and TRBJ2-1, the full variable domain reads DAGVTQSPTHLIKTRGQQVTLRCSPISGHKSVSWYQQVLGQGPQFIFQYYEKEERGRGNFPDRFSARQFPNYSSELNVNALLLGDSALYLCASSLEQGAGHQFFGPGTRLTVL.

The CDR3 region has the DNA TGTGCCAGCTGTTGGGACAGGGGGCATGGCTACACCTTC. Translation: CASCWDRGHGYTF. This chain links TRBV6-6 with TRBJ1-2; 12 nucleotides match TRBD1. The V gene's germline CDR1 is MNHNY and CDR2 SVGAGI (reference sequence). The length of the CDR3 is 13 residues. V shed 8 bases, J shed 6 bases, and the junction held 4 bases outside the gene matches.

J is TRBJ1-2 and V is TRBV27; tentatively, D is TRBD1 (5 bases). The CDR3 has 16 residues. Germline CDR1 and CDR2: MNHEY and SMNVEV (reference sequence). V gave up 0 bases and J gave up 8 bases, with 19 bases separating them. The CDR3 bases are TGTGCCAGCAGTTTATCCGTCGGGGAGGGGCTCTTGGGCTACACCTTC. It yields the protein CASSLSVGEGLLGYTF.

V gene TRBV19 combines with J gene TRBJ1-2; D ambiguous. Germline V lookup: CDR1 LNHDA, CDR2 SQIVND (reference sequence). This CDR3 region has 13 residues. The V end lost 4 bases, the J end lost 4 bases, and 10 bases lay between the germline ends. The CDR3 region has the DNA TGTGCCAGTAGTAACAGCAGGCGCTATGGCTACACCTTC. Translated: CASSNSRRYGYTF.

For the CDR3, the DNA is TGTGCCAGACGGGACAGGGGATACACTGAAGCTTTCTTT. Its translation is CARRDRGYTEAFF. V gene TRBV30 combines with J gene TRBJ1-1, with 10 bases that match TRBD1. V was pared by 8 bases and J by 3 bases, with 6 bases of the junction left unmatched. The CDR3 contains 13 residues. CDR1 is GTSNPN, CDR2 SVGIG, per germline (reference sequence).

The chain recombines TRBV11-3 with TRBJ1-3, with 9 bases identical to TRBD1. After removal of 5 bases from V and 8 bases from J, the junction contained 4 bases not matched to a gene. There are 13 residues in the CDR3. Germline CDR1 SGHNT, CDR2 YENEEA. Here the CDR3 reads CASSRDRDHTIYF. For the CDR3, the DNA is TGTGCCAGCAGCAGGGACAGGGACCACACCATATATTTT.

This chain connects TRBV6-5 to TRBJ1-2; TRBD1 aligns across 8 bases. V was clipped by 10 bases and J by 8 bases; unmatched bases: 15. From germline, CDR1 is MNHEY and CDR2 SVGAGI. This CDR3 comprises 14 residues. CDR3 DNA: TGTGCCACCCAAACTGCGAGGACAGGGTACGGCTACACCTTC. This encodes CATQTARTGYGYTF.

The chain links TRBV2 to TRBJ1-6, with 7 bases fitting TRBD1. Germline assignment: CDR1 SNHLY and CDR2 FYNNEI. The CDR3 runs to 14 residues. V gave up 7 bases and J gave up 6 bases; unmatched junction bases: 6. CDR3 protein: CASKGALGNSPLHF. CDR3 coding DNA: TGTGCCAGCAAGGGGGCGCTGGGTAATTCACCCCTCCACTTT.

This clone was seen repeatedly, ten times or more. This chain uses TRBV19 with TRBJ1-2, with D possibly being TRBD1 (6 bases). CDR1 and CDR2 from the germline V gene are LNHDA and SQIVND (reference sequence). Trimming left V 7 bases short and J 6 bases short, with 27 bases between. The CDR3 totals 17 residues. DNA of the CDR3: TGTGCCAGTACCTCATCGGCAGCGACAGGCATTGATGATGGCTACACCTTC. Protein: CASTSSAATGIDDGYTF.

The chain recombines TRBV6-5 with TRBJ2-1; 12 bases agree with TRBD2. With 6 bases clipped from V and 6 bases from J, the junction kept 9 bases outside the gene matches. The CDR3 has 16 amino acids. CDR1 is MNHEY, CDR2 SVGAGI, per germline. The CDR3 here is CASRYALAGGLNEQFF. CDR3 sequence (DNA): TGTGCCAGCAGATACGCCCTAGCGGGGGGGCTCAATGAGCAGTTCTTC.

The CDR3, as DNA: TGCAGTGCTAGTACTGGGCGCGGCTACACCTTC. Its protein product is CSASTGRGYTF. The rearrangement joins TRBV20-1 to TRBJ1-2; unclear D gene. There are 11 residues in the CDR3. CDR1 is DFQATT and CDR2 is SNEGSKA in the germline V gene (reference sequence). V gave up 3 bases and J gave up 8 bases, with 10 bases separating them.

The chain combines TRBV6-5 with TRBJ1-2; 7 bases map to TRBD1. V shed 6 bases, J shed 7 bases, and the junction held 5 bases outside the gene matches. This CDR3 has 12 amino acids. CDR1 is MNHEY and CDR2 is SVGAGI in the germline V gene. This CDR3 reads CASRTGERGYTF. CDR3 nucleotide sequence: TGTGCCAGCAGAACAGGGGAACGTGGCTACACCTTC.

V usage is TRBV5-1 and J usage is TRBJ2-7; 10 bases are a match to TRBD2. The CDR3 consists of 19 residues. The germline gives CDR1 SGHRS, CDR2 YFSETQ. The V and J ends lost 2 bases and 4 bases, in that order; junction bases with no gene match: 18. The CDR3 sequence: CASSFQTSSGRESGYEQYF. The DNA for the CDR3 is TGCGCCAGCAGCTTCCAAACCTCCAGCGGGAGGGAGTCCGGGTACGAGCAGTACTTC.

This chain links TRBV2 with TRBJ2-4, with 7 bases identical to TRBD1. The CDR3 runs to 15 residues. CDR1 SNHLY and CDR2 FYNNEI come from the germline V gene. V was clipped by 6 bases and J by 3 bases; unmatched bases: 8. CDR3 amino acids: CASSNPTGFKNIQYF. The CDR3 DNA is TGTGCCAGCAGCAATCCGACAGGGTTCAAAAACATTCAGTACTTC.

This clone was picked up a small number of times. The CDR3 DNA reads as TGTGCCAGCAGCTTCACCGCGAAGCGAGGGACAGATACGCAGTATTTT. Translated: CASSFTAKRGTDTQYF. The rearrangement links TRBV11-3 to TRBJ2-3; the D gene is possibly TRBD2 (5 bases). The CDR3 spans 16 residues. CDR1 and CDR2 from the germline V gene are SGHNT and YENEEA. The V end lost 3 bases, the J end lost 3 bases, and 16 bases lay between the germline ends.

The V call is TRBV6-1, the J call TRBJ2-5, with D possibly TRBD2 on 5 matching bases. The CDR3 is 13 amino acids. Trimming took 3 bases from V and 1 from J, leaving 6 bases between them. Germline V gives CDR1 MNHNS, CDR2 SASEGT. The DNA for the CDR3 is TGTGCCAGCAGTGATCTAGCCCAAGAGACCCAGTACTTC. Its protein product is CASSDLAQETQYF.

This sequence joins TRBV7-9 and TRBJ1-1, with 7 bases identical to TRBD1. CDR3 length: 16 residues. The V and J ends lost 5 bases and 2 bases, in that order; junction bases with no gene match: 11. CDR1 SEHNR and CDR2 FQNEAQ come from the germline V gene (reference sequence). The CDR3: CASSPTDRALNTEAFF. CDR3 in DNA: TGTGCCAGCAGCCCCACTGACAGGGCCTTAAACACTGAAGCTTTCTTT.

The J gene is TRBJ2-7, the V gene TRBV6-5; perhaps TRBD2 as D (7 bases). The germline V gene has CDR1 MNHEY and CDR2 SVGAGI. V lost 2 bases and J lost 0, with 11 bases in between. The CDR3 consists of 15 residues. CDR3: CASSYRGGGSYEQYF. The DNA of the CDR3 is TGTGCCAGCAGTTACAGGGGGGGAGGCTCCTACGAGCAGTACTTC.

The V call is TRBV27, the J call TRBJ2-1, with D possibly matching TRBD2 (6 bases). Per germline, CDR1 MNHEY and CDR2 SMNVEV (reference sequence). V lost 4 bases, J lost 0 bases, and 10 bases lay in between. There are 15 residues in the CDR3. CDR3 coding DNA: TGTGCCAGCAGTTACGGGAGTATCTCCTACAATGAGCAGTTCTTC. This translates into CASSYGSISYNEQFF.

This clone was counted a few times. The chain has TRBV4-2 and TRBJ2-7; the match to TRBD2 covers 13 bases. After removal of 5 bases from V and 7 bases from J, the junction contained 11 bases not matched to a gene. The CDR3 is 16 amino acids. Looked up from germline, CDR1 is LGHNA and CDR2 is YNFKEQ. CDR3 residues: CASSTRLAGGGEEQYF. For the CDR3, the DNA is TGTGCCAGCAGCACCCGACTAGCGGGGGGAGGAGAAGAGCAGTACTTC.

The chain employs TRBV28 and TRBJ2-5, with D possibly matching TRBD2 (6 bases). Per germline, CDR1 MDHEN and CDR2 SYDVKM. The V gene lost 5 bases and the J gene lost 5 bases, with 18 bases spanning the gap. The CDR3 runs 15 residues. This chain's CDR3 is CASSPQGLVGETQYF. The CDR3 DNA follows: TGTGCCAGCAGTCCCCAGGGACTCGTTGGCGAGACCCAGTACTTC.

The V and J genes are TRBV6-1 and TRBJ2-2; possibly TRBD2 for D (6 bases). Looked up from germline, CDR1 is MNHNS and CDR2 is SASEGT. The CDR3 loop spans 14 amino acids. V lost 6 bases to trimming and J lost 6 bases, with 14 bases between them. Here the CDR3 reads CASSVLGGSGELFF. The CDR3 bases are TGTGCCAGCAGCGTCCTAGGAGGGTCCGGGGAGCTGTTTTTT.

J is TRBJ1-6 and V is TRBV5-4; 8 positions agree with TRBD1. V shed 7 bases, J shed 9 bases, and the junction held 18 bases outside the gene matches. Germline CDR1 SGHNT, CDR2 YYREEE (reference sequence). This CDR3 contains 17 residues. The chain's CDR3 is CASGTRMGQAVGSPLHF. The DNA of the CDR3 is TGTGCCAGCGGCACTCGAATGGGACAGGCGGTTGGTTCACCCCTCCACTTT.

The chain links TRBV19 to TRBJ1-2; D is unclear. V was trimmed by 3 bases and J by 5 bases, leaving 16 bases between them. The germline V gene has CDR1 LNHDA and CDR2 SQIVND (reference sequence). The CDR3 extends over 15 amino acids. The CDR3 loop reads CASSMGSEGSYGYTF. The CDR3 bases are TGTGCCAGTAGTATGGGCTCGGAGGGTTCGTATGGCTACACCTTC.

The J gene is TRBJ2-1, the V gene TRBV29-1; possibly TRBD2 for D (6 bases). Germline loops: CDR1 SQVTM, CDR2 ANQGSEA. This CDR3 is built from 12 residues. V was trimmed by 7 bases and J by 9 bases, leaving 16 bases between them. CDR3 region: CSAGREGAEQFF. The DNA of the CDR3 is TGCAGCGCCGGGCGGGAAGGGGCTGAGCAGTTCTTC.

V gene TRBV7-7 combines with J gene TRBJ2-5; maybe TRBD1 (5 bases). CDR3 length equals 15 residues. The ends were cut back, 2 bases at V and 2 bases at J, with 12 bases in the middle. The germline gives CDR1 SSHAT, CDR2 FNYEAQ (reference sequence). The CDR3 region is CASSLSPGPQETQYF. CDR3 coding DNA: TGTGCCAGCAGCTTAAGTCCAGGGCCACAAGAGACCCAGTACTTC.

The rearrangement uses TRBV11-2 and TRBJ2-1, with TRBD2 matching 14 bases. The length of the CDR3 is 15 residues. The V and J ends lost 5 bases and 7 bases, in that order; junction bases with no gene match: 4. Looked up from germline, CDR1 is SGHAT and CDR2 is FQNNGV. CDR3 DNA sequence: TGTGCCAGCAGCCTAGGACTAGCGGGAGGAAATGAGCAGTTCTTC. Its translation is CASSLGLAGGNEQFF.

The rearrangement uses TRBV18 and TRBJ1-2; possibly TRBD1 for D (5 bases). The V gene lost 2 bases and the J gene lost 4 bases, with 8 bases spanning the gap. The germline CDR1 and CDR2 sequences are KGHSH and LQKENI. The CDR3 length is 13 residues. DNA for the CDR3: TGTGCCAGCTCACCAGGGGCTAGCTATGGCTACACCTTC. Translation gives CASSPGASYGYTF.

CDR3 residues: CASSLGYDTDTQYF. CDR3 coding DNA: TGTGCCAGCAGCTTGGGCTACGACACAGATACGCAGTATTTT. This chain uses TRBV5-4 with TRBJ2-3; no clear D gene. Germline CDR1 is SGHNT and CDR2 is YYREEE (reference sequence). Trimming removed 0 bases at V and 2 bases at J, with 7 bases between. The CDR3 length is 14 residues.